Listed below are T cell receptor beta chains from one sample, sequenced in a study of CD8 T cells in cerebrospinal fluid in Alzheimer's disease. TCRdb reprocessed the 10x single-cell sequencing reads, with one entry per CDR3 protein and no DNA. The sample is made up of about 780 distinct CDR3 sequences, and the top ten hold about 13% of it. Sequenced sample: cerebrospinal fluid. These receptors all come from a human donor with Parkinson's disease. Each CDR3 is given with its conserved first and last residue. Clone size is given for some rows only: seen once, a few or many times, or a class if the clone is expanded.

cdr3_aa	v_call	j_call	clone_size
CSASAQGASTGELFF	TRBV20-1	TRBJ2-2	large
CSASVGRPRTNQPQHF	TRBV20-1	TRBJ1-5	large
CASSPLDREGEGYTF	TRBV4-2	TRBJ1-2	medium-sized
CASSSRTGGEYEQYF	TRBV7-2	TRBJ2-7	large
CASSQTGVEQYF	TRBV7-2	TRBJ2-7	large
CASSAGWGTNYGYTF	TRBV10-2	TRBJ1-2	large
CASSQESFRGQETQYF	TRBV14	TRBJ2-5	large
CASSQDRPGSPPMNTEAFF	TRBV4-3	TRBJ1-1	medium-sized
CASSIGEENIQYF	TRBV6-6	TRBJ2-4	medium-sized
CASSQGHRDSSYEQYF	TRBV4-2	TRBJ2-7	large
CATSREARLAGRYEQYF	TRBV15	TRBJ2-7	large
CASRMSSGANVLTF	TRBV3-1	TRBJ2-6	large
CASSPLGGGSQETQYF	TRBV11-2	TRBJ2-5	NA
CASSLGGEGLGQETQYF	TRBV2	TRBJ2-5	medium-sized
CSVGVTGLMNTEAFF	TRBV29-1	TRBJ1-1	medium-sized
CASSLIGVGGYTF	TRBV12-3/TRBV12-4	TRBJ1-2	medium-sized
CASSNLGGLGSPLHF	TRBV5-5	TRBJ1-6	medium-sized
CASSLTRGITDTQYF	TRBV5-1	TRBJ2-3	large
CASSYERPEQFF	TRBV11-1	TRBJ2-1	large
CSPGGQGSYYNEQFF	TRBV20-1	TRBJ2-1	large
CASSLDSETQYF	TRBV7-2	TRBJ2-5	medium-sized
CASSSQNYEQYF	TRBV7-2	TRBJ2-7	large
CSVEPTGGYTF	TRBV29-1	TRBJ1-2	large
CASSLPQGSKNIQYF	TRBV6-2/TRBV6-3	TRBJ2-4	medium-sized
CASSSQTVNTEAFF	TRBV7-2	TRBJ1-1	large
CSARVGGGLNTEAFF	TRBV20-1	TRBJ1-1	large
CSARWTSNTEAFF	TRBV20-1	TRBJ1-1	medium-sized
CASSEFMPGTTNEKLFF	TRBV9	TRBJ1-4	medium-sized
CSVVTPRGTGGQPQHF	TRBV29-1	TRBJ1-5	medium-sized
CSARDFSSNQPQHF	TRBV20-1	TRBJ1-5	large
CATSDRRSQETQYF	TRBV24-1	TRBJ2-5	large
CASSLAIGPSTEAFF	TRBV5-5	TRBJ1-1	large
CASSPTRLAGDYNEQFF	TRBV18	TRBJ2-1	medium-sized
CASRDRDYNEQFF	TRBV7-2	TRBJ2-1	large
CASSLGQANTGELFF	TRBV18	TRBJ2-2	large
CASSLVGSSYNEQFF	TRBV11-2	TRBJ2-1	large
CSARSSTYEQYF	TRBV20-1	TRBJ2-7	medium-sized
CASSLAGGRQETQYF	TRBV5-1	TRBJ2-5	large
CASSQDLSLAGDTQYF	TRBV4-1	TRBJ2-3	medium-sized
CASRRDRGAANTEAFF	TRBV19	TRBJ1-1	NA
CASSTRTGEGYGYTF	TRBV6-6	TRBJ1-2	large
CASSAYRGGNQPQHF	TRBV6-5	TRBJ1-5	large
CASSLYGNSETQYF	TRBV7-2	TRBJ2-5	medium-sized
CASSLEEPVAQYF	TRBV7-8	TRBJ2-5	medium-sized
CSARDNKNIYGYTF	TRBV20-1	TRBJ1-2	medium-sized
CASSLSDRAGQPQHF	TRBV28	TRBJ1-5	NA
CASREQLQRTEAFF	TRBV12-3/TRBV12-4	TRBJ1-1	large
CASSQPGTSGSTDTQYF	TRBV3-2	TRBJ2-3	medium-sized
CASSYSEQGALKEKLFF	TRBV6-5	TRBJ1-4	medium-sized
CASSEDRGRGTQYF	TRBV7-9	TRBJ2-5	large
CASSLGTGSQTQYF	TRBV5-1	TRBJ2-5	medium-sized
CASSSHAGGTYNEQFF	TRBV27	TRBJ2-1	medium-sized
CATRLRGADTEAFF	TRBV19	TRBJ1-1	medium-sized
CASSRGQELYGYTF	TRBV7-2	TRBJ1-2	large